This T cell receptor beta chain was found in a study of T cell changes during pregnancy in multiple sclerosis. This CDR3 has 14 amino acids. The germline gives CDR1 SGHTS, CDR2 YDEGEE. V was clipped by 4 bases and J by 2 bases, with 12 bases between them. The repertoire was sequenced with immunoSEQ multiplex PCR; TCRdb's copy has only in-frame clones and lacks some. The repertoire holds around 30,000 clones, more than 80% seen once, with 0.6% to 0.9% in the top ten. This clonotype was obtained from a female donor with multiple sclerosis, enrolled in a pregnancy study. The chain is built from TRBV5-8 and TRBJ1-2, with a possible D match to TRBD1 (6 bases). The source material was CD4+ T cells from peripheral blood mononuclear cells, sampled in the first trimester of pregnancy. The CDR3 DNA follows: TGTGCCAGCAGCAGACACAGGGAAAACTATGGCTACACCTTC. It encodes CASSRHRENYGYTF.